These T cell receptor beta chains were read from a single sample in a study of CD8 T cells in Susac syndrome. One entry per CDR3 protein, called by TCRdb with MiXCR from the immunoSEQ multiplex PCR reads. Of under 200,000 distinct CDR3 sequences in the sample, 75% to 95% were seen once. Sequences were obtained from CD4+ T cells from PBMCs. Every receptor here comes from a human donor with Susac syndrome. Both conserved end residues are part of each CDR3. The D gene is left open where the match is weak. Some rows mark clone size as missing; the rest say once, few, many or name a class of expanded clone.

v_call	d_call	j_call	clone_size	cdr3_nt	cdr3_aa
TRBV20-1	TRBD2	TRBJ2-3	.	TGCAGTGCTAGAGACCGGACTAGCGGGGTACGGGGTACGCAGTATTTT	CSARDRTSGVRGTQYF
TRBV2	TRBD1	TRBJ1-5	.	TGTGCCAACAGGGGACAGGGGTCCATTCAGCCCCAGCATTTT	CANRGQGSIQPQHF
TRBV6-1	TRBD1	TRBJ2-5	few	TGTGCCAGCAGTGAAACAGGGGGCGTCGAGACCCAGTACTTC	CASSETGGVETQYF
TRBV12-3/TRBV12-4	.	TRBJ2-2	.	TGTGCCAGCAGTTTCGCAGTGAACACCGGGGAGCTGTTTTTT	CASSFAVNTGELFF
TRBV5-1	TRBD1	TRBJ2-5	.	TGCGCCAGTCACCAGGGGATCCTCCAGGGGGCCCAGTACTTC	CASHQGILQGAQYF
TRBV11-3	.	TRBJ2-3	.	TGTGCCAGCAGCTTGAATCGAAGGGGGAGCACAGATACGCAGTATTTT	CASSLNRRGSTDTQYF
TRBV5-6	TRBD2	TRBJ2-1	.	TGTGCCAGCAGATTAGCGGGAGCCCTCTACAATGAGCAGTTCTTC	CASRLAGALYNEQFF
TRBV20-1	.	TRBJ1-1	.	TGCAGTGCTAGAGAGCTAATAAACACTGAAGCTTTCTTT	CSARELINTEAFF
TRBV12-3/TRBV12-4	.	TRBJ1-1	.	TGTGCCAGCAGTTTGCCGCTGGGGAACACTGAAGCTTTCTTT	CASSLPLGNTEAFF
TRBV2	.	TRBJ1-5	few	TGTGCCAGCAGTGAAGCTGGGAGGGCAGCCTCGCAGCCCCAGCATTTT	CASSEAGRAASQPQHF
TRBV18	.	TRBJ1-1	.	TGTGCCAGCTCACCAGTTCGTGGTGTCGGTGAAGCTTTCTTT	CASSPVRGVGEAFF
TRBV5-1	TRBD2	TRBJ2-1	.	TGCGCCAGCAGCGTACAGGGACTAGCGGGAGGCCGGGGTGAGCAGTTCTTC	CASSVQGLAGGRGEQFF
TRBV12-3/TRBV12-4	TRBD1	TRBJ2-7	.	TGTGCCAGCAGTCGGGACAGGGGGCCCTACGAGCAGTACTTC	CASSRDRGPYEQYF
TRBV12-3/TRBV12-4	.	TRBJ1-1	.	TGTGCCAGCAGTTTCGGTGGTACTGAAGCTTTCTTT	CASSFGGTEAFF
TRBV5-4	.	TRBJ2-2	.	TGTGCCAGCAGCTTGTGGGGCAGGGTGAACACCGGGGAGCTGTTTTTT	CASSLWGRVNTGELFF
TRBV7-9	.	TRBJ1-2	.	TGTGCCAGCAGCTCAAGCGCCCGGGACAAGAACTATGGCTACACCTTC	CASSSSARDKNYGYTF
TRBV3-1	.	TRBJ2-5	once	TGTGCCAGCAGCTCCTGGGACGGGATGACTGGGACCCAGTACTTC	CASSSWDGMTGTQYF
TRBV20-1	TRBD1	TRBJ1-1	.	TGCAGTGCCATTCGGGGGACAGCGAACACTGAAGCTTTCTTT	CSAIRGTANTEAFF
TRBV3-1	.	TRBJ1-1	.	TGTGCCAGCAGCCGCCCGGGAAACACTGAAGCTTTCTTT	CASSRPGNTEAFF
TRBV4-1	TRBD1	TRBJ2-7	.	TGCGCCAGCAGCCAATTATTCGGGACAGGGGATAGGTACGAGCAGTACTTC	CASSQLFGTGDRYEQYF
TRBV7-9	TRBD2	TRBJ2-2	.	TGTGCCAGCAGCCGTAGCGGGGGCTACACCGGGGAGCTGTTTTTT	CASSRSGGYTGELFF
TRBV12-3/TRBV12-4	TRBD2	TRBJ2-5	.	TGTGCCAGCAGTTTAATGGAACTAGCGGGCCCGGAGACCCAGTACTTC	CASSLMELAGPETQYF
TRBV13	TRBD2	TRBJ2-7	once	TGTGCCAGCAGCTCTCCTAGCGGGATTCCCTACGAGCAGTACTTC	CASSSPSGIPYEQYF
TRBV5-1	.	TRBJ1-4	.	TGCGCCAGCAGCTTGGGACAACCTGGCGGGGAAAAACTGTTTTTT	CASSLGQPGGEKLFF
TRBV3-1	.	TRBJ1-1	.	TGTGCCAGCAGCCCATCCGGGGGGGGCGCCGGGAACACTGAAGCTTTCTTT	CASSPSGGGAGNTEAFF
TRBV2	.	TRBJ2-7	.	TGTGCCAGCCGCCCCAGTCCTAGCTCCTACGAGCAGTACTTC	CASRPSPSSYEQYF
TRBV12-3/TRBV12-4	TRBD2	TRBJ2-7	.	TGTGCCAGCAGCCACCGGGAGGAGAGGCGGTACTTC	CASSHREERRYF
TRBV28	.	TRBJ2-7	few	TGTGCCAGCAACATCCGGGCCTACGAGCAGTACTTC	CASNIRAYEQYF
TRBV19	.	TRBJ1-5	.	TGTGCCAGCGGACAGAGCAATCAGCCCCAGCATTTT	CASGQSNQPQHF
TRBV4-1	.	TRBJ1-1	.	TGCGCCAGCAGCCAAGACTGGATCCAAGCTTTCTTT	CASSQDWIQAFF
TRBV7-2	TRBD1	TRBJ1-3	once	TGTGCCAGCAGCTTAGTTTGGGACAGAACTGGAAACACCATATATTTT	CASSLVWDRTGNTIYF
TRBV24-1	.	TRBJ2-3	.	TGTGCCACCGAACGAGGGGGTAGTGACACAGATACGCAGTATTTT	CATERGGSDTDTQYF
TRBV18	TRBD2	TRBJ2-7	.	TGTGCCAGCTCACCACACCCCCCGGGACTAGCGGGAGGGACTTACGAGCAGTACTTC	CASSPHPPGLAGGTYEQYF
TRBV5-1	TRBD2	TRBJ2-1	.	TGCGCCAGCAGCTCTACTAGCGTATACAATGAGCAGTTCTTC	CASSSTSVYNEQFF
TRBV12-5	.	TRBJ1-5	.	TGTGCTAGTGGTTTTGGGGGCGCGAGCGATAGCAATCAGCCCCAGCATTTT	CASGFGGASDSNQPQHF
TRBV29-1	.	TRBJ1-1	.	TGCAGCGTTGGACAGCGGAACACTGAAGCTTTCTTT	CSVGQRNTEAFF
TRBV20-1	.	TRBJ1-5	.	TGCAGTGCTAGAGATCCTGTGACAGGAATCTACTATAGCAATCAGCCCCAGCATTTT	CSARDPVTGIYYSNQPQHF
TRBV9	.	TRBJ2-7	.	TGTGCCAGCAGTGCACCAGGGAACTACGAGCAGTACTTC	CASSAPGNYEQYF
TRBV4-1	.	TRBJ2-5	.	TGCGCCAGCAGCAAATTACAGGGTGGGGAGACCCAGTACTTC	CASSKLQGGETQYF
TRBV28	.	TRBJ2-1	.	TGTGCCAGCAGTTTCGGCTTCAGCAATGAGCAGTTCTTC	CASSFGFSNEQFF
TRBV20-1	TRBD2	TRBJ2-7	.	TGCAGTGCAAGACCGCCTGGACTAGCGGGGGGAGACGAGCAGTACTTC	CSARPPGLAGGDEQYF
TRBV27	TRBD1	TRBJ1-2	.	TGTGCCAGCAGCTCCGGGACAGGGGATGTTGGCTACACCTTC	CASSSGTGDVGYTF
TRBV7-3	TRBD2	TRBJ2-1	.	TGTGCCAGCAGCTTATTCCCGCCGGTTTCCACTAGCGGGGGGGACAATGAGCAGTTCTTC	CASSLFPPVSTSGGDNEQFF
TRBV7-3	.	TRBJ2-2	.	TGTGCCAGCAGCTCTATACCCGGGGAGCTGTTTTTT	CASSSIPGELFF
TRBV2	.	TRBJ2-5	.	TGTGCCAGCAGGCGAAGCTCGACCCAGTACTTC	CASRRSSTQYF
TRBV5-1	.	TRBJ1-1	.	TGCGCCAGCAGCTTCTCCGGAAGTGACACTGAAGCTTTCTTT	CASSFSGSDTEAFF
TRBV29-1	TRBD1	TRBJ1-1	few	TGCAGCGTTGAAGTAGGGGGCCAGCGCCTGACTGAAGCTTTCTTT	CSVEVGGQRLTEAFF
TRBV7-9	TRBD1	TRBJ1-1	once	TGTGCCAGCAGCTTCCCGCTATCAGGGGGCACTGAAGCTTTCTTT	CASSFPLSGGTEAFF
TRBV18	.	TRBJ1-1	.	TGTGCCAGCTCACCCCAATACACTGAAGCTTTCTTT	CASSPQYTEAFF
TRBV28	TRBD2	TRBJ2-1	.	TGTGCCAGCAGTTCTCGGACTAGCGGGAGGGCCTTCTACAATGAGCAGTTCTTC	CASSSRTSGRAFYNEQFF
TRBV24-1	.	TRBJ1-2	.	TGTGCCACCAGTGATCGCAACGGGCCGTCTTCCTATGGCTACACCTTC	CATSDRNGPSSYGYTF
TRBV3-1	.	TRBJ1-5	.	TGTGCCAGCGGTCAGTATAGCAATCAGCCCCAGCATTTT	CASGQYSNQPQHF
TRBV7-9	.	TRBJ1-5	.	TGTGCCAGCAGCGTCGCCGGGACCGATAATCAGCCCCAGCATTTT	CASSVAGTDNQPQHF
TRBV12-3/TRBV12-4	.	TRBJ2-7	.	TGTGCCAGCAGGGTAACTAGCAACGAGCAGTACTTC	CASRVTSNEQYF